Following are 14 T cell receptor beta chains from one sample sequenced in a study of beta chain features in type 1 diabetes. Study-level findings and limits: Within each of all four CD4+ subsets, Type 1 diabetes patients had TCRB CDR3s that were moderately but significantly shorter.

These receptors' targets are unknown. Reverse transcription of all isolated RNA meant that expressed TCRB transcripts were sequenced. TCRdb's table, derived via immunoSEQ multiplex PCR, lists solely in-frame clones and lacks some. The sample records approximately 170,000 clones, roughly 7.1% being singletons. The sequenced material came from central memory CD4+ T cells from blood. These receptors all stem from a woman aged 40-49 years with type 1 diabetes.

This chain connects TRBV7-2 to TRBJ2-7, with 9 bases identical to TRBD1. The CDR3 loop spans 13 amino acids. Germline V lookup: CDR1 SGHTA, CDR2 FQGNSA. V trimming: 4 bases; J trimming: 5 bases; junction bases outside the gene matches: 3. The CDR3 sequence is CASSSGTGNEQYF. CDR3 DNA: TGTGCCAGCAGCTCCGGGACAGGGAACGAGCAGTACTTC.

The chain recombines TRBV5-1 with TRBJ1-1, with a tentative D call TRBD1 (5 bases). The germline V and J ends were trimmed by 0 bases and 4 bases, with 10 bases remaining between them. The CDR3 is 14 amino acids. Germline CDR1 reads SGHRS; CDR2 reads YFSETQ. CDR3 sequence: CASSLAGGGTEAFF. As DNA, the CDR3 is TGCGCCAGCAGCTTGGCGGGCGGGGGCACTGAAGCTTTCTTT.

This clone was seen a few times. The chain employs TRBV5-4 and TRBJ2-3, with TRBD1 as a possible D gene (5 bases). This CDR3 region has 12 residues. The V gene's germline CDR1 is SGHNT and CDR2 YYREEE (reference sequence). V was trimmed by 5 bases and J by 4 bases, leaving 8 bases between them. CDR3 in DNA: TGTGCCAGCAGGACAGAAGCAGATACGCAGTATTTT. It translates to CASRTEADTQYF.

This sequence joins TRBV11-3 and TRBJ1-1; TRBD1 agrees at 7 bases. The CDR3 loop spans 14 amino acids. V was clipped by 2 bases and J by 4 bases; unmatched bases: 4. Germline CDR1 is SGHNT and CDR2 is YENEEA. DNA for the CDR3: TGTGCCAGCAGCTTAACAGGGGAAAGCACTGAAGCTTTCTTT. Protein sequence: CASSLTGESTEAFF.

This clone was seen a few times. The V and J genes are TRBV6-5 and TRBJ1-1; D may be TRBD1 (5 bases). CDR3 length equals 15 residues. V was shortened by 1 base and J by 5 bases, with 14 bases between the two germline ends. CDR1 and CDR2 from the germline V gene are MNHEY and SVGAGI. Here the CDR3 DNA reads TGTGCCAGCAGTTACTATTCGGGGGACCGGACTGAAGCTTTCTTT. Translated: CASSYYSGDRTEAFF.

The V gene is TRBV6-5, the J gene TRBJ1-5, with 8 bases that match TRBD1. The germline gives CDR1 MNHEY, CDR2 SVGAGI. CDR3 length equals 14 residues. With 0 bases clipped from V and 7 bases from J, the junction kept 2 bases outside the gene matches. The CDR3 DNA reads TGTGCCAGCAGTTACTCCAGGGGGCGGCAGCCCCAGCATTTT. Amino acid sequence: CASSYSRGRQPQHF.

This clone was found a few times. The chain is built from TRBV7-2 and TRBJ1-5; D unresolved. The ends were cut back, 5 bases at V and 4 bases at J, with 15 bases in the middle. CDR1 and CDR2 from the germline V gene are SGHTA and FQGNSA. The CDR3 is 15 amino acids. CDR3 DNA: TGTGCCAGCAGCCCCCAGGCAGCAGAGAATCAGCCCCAGCATTTT. Translated: CASSPQAAENQPQHF.

This clone has only a few counts. The rearrangement links TRBV7-2 to TRBJ1-5, with 9 bases identical to TRBD1. This CDR3 is 16 amino acids long. Losses at the gene ends were 5 bases for V and 6 bases for J; bases not matched to a gene: 11. Germline CDR1 reads SGHTA; CDR2 reads FQGNSA. The CDR3, as DNA: TGTGCCAGCAGCCCTAGCACCGGGACAGGGAGTCAGCCCCAGCATTTT. As protein: CASSPSTGTGSQPQHF.

This clone was counted only a few times. The V gene is TRBV28, the J gene TRBJ2-4; D perhaps matches TRBD2 (6 bases). The CDR3 is made up of 18 amino acids. Trimming took 5 bases from V and 0 from J, leaving 20 bases between them. From germline, CDR1 is MDHEN and CDR2 SYDVKM. CDR3 residues: CASSALADASIAKNIQYF. CDR3 DNA sequence: TGTGCCAGCAGTGCACTAGCAGATGCTTCGATAGCCAAAAACATTCAGTACTTC.

This clone was detected a few times. The V and J genes are TRBV28 and TRBJ2-1, with TRBD1 identical over 7 bases. Germline V gives CDR1 MDHEN, CDR2 SYDVKM. V shed 5 bases, J shed 5 bases, and the junction held 12 bases outside the gene matches. The CDR3 runs 16 residues. CDR3 nucleotides: TGTGCCAGCAGTACACAGGGGACCATCACTGACAATGAGCAGTTCTTC. It is translated as CASSTQGTITDNEQFF.

This clone was counted a few times. The V and J genes are TRBV19 and TRBJ1-5, with no clear D. The CDR3 length is 13 residues. The germline V and J ends were trimmed by 6 bases and 4 bases, with 10 bases remaining between them. Per the germline V gene, CDR1 is LNHDA and CDR2 is SQIVND (reference sequence). The CDR3 reads CASSDGWNQPQHF. CDR3 sequence (DNA): TGTGCCAGTAGCGACGGGTGGAATCAGCCCCAGCATTTT.

The V gene is TRBV28, the J gene TRBJ2-7; 9 bases align to TRBD2. The V gene end was trimmed by 1 base and the J gene end by 3 bases; junction bases not matched to a gene: 4. The V gene's germline CDR1 is MDHEN and CDR2 SYDVKM. This CDR3 contains 15 residues. Written as DNA, the CDR3 is TGTGCCAGCAGTTTATTTGCTAGCGGGGACTACGAGCAGTACTTC. Translation: CASSLFASGDYEQYF.

There are a few counts of this clone. The rearrangement links TRBV5-5 to TRBJ2-1; 13 bases match TRBD2. This CDR3 region has 16 residues. Germline CDR1 reads SGHKS; CDR2 reads YYEKEE (reference sequence). Trimming cost V 3 bases and J 6 bases; bases outside gene matches: 6. CDR3 amino acids: CASSSVGLAGVNEQFF. The CDR3 DNA reads as TGTGCCAGCAGCTCCGTAGGACTAGCGGGAGTCAATGAGCAGTTCTTC.

The rearrangement links TRBV25-1 to TRBJ1-1; 9 bases are a match to TRBD1. V was clipped by 3 bases and J by 4 bases; unmatched bases: 3. Germline V lookup: CDR1 MGHDK, CDR2 SYGVNS. The CDR3 totals 14 residues. The CDR3, as DNA: TGTGCCAGCAGTGATAGGGGACAGGGCACTGAAGCTTTCTTT. Translated, it gives CASSDRGQGTEAFF.